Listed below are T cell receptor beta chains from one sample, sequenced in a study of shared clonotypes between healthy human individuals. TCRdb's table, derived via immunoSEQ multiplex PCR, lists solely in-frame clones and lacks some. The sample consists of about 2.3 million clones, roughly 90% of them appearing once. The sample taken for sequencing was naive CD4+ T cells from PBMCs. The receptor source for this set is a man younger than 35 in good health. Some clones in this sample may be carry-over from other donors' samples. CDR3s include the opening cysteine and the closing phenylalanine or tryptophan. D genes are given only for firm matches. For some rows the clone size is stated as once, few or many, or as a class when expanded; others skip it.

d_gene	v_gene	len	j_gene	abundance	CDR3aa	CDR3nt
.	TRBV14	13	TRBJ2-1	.	CASSHGTYNEQFF	TGTGCCAGCAGCCATGGGACATACAATGAGCAGTTCTTC
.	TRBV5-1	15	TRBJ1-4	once	CASSLNLGGDRELFF	TGCGCCAGCAGCTTGAATTTAGGCGGGGACCGGGAACTGTTTTTT
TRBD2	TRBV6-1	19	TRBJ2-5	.	CASSEGGRGTSGHQETQYF	TGTGCCAGCAGTGAAGGGGGGAGGGGGACTAGCGGGCACCAAGAGACCCAGTACTTC
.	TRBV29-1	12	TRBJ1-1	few	CSYRRLNTEAFF	TGCAGCTATAGGAGGCTGAACACTGAAGCTTTCTTT
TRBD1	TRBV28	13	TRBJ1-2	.	CASSQQGLYGYTF	TGTGCCAGCAGTCAACAGGGGCTCTATGGCTACACCTTC
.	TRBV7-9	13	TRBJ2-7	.	CASSSSVGSEQYF	TGTGCCAGCAGCTCGTCCGTGGGGAGTGAGCAGTACTTC
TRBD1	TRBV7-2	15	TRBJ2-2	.	CASSPGTGGTGELFF	TGTGCCAGCAGCCCCGGGACAGGTGGCACCGGGGAGCTGTTTTTT
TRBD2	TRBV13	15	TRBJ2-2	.	CASNSLAGVTGELFF	TGTGCCAGCAACTCCCTAGCGGGAGTCACCGGGGAGCTGTTTTTT
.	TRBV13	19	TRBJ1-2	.	CASSLAAWGTTPRDYGYTF	TGTGCCAGCAGCTTAGCCGCCTGGGGGACTACCCCTCGGGACTATGGCTACACCTTC
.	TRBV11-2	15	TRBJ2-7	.	CASSLGMGAIYEQYF	TGTGCCAGCAGCTTAGGGATGGGAGCGATCTACGAGCAGTACTTC
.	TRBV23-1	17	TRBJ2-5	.	CASSQSPQAAVRETQYF	TGCGCCAGCAGTCAATCCCCCCAGGCGGCAGTTAGGGAGACCCAGTACTTC
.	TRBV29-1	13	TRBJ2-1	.	CSVEATLYNEQFF	TGCAGCGTTGAGGCTACCCTCTACAATGAGCAGTTCTTC
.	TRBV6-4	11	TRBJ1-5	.	CASSDNQPQHF	TGTGCCAGCAGTGACAATCAGCCCCAGCATTTT
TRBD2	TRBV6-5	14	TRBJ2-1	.	CASRLAGGYNEQFF	TGTGCCAGCAGACTAGCGGGAGGCTACAATGAGCAGTTCTTC
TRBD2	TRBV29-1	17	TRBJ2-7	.	CSVVLAGGPALYYEQYF	TGCAGCGTTGTACTAGCGGGAGGGCCGGCCCTCTACTACGAGCAGTACTTC
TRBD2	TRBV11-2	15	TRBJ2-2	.	CASSQTSGRVGELFF	TGTGCCAGCAGCCAGACTAGCGGGAGAGTCGGGGAGCTGTTTTTT
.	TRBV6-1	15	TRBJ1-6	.	CASSETVLYNSPLHF	TGTGCCAGCAGTGAGACGGTACTCTATAATTCACCCCTCCACTTT
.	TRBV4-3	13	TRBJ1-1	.	CASSHRSGTEAFF	TGCGCCAGCAGCCACAGAAGTGGGACTGAAGCTTTCTTT
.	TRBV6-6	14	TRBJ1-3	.	CASSYPGGENTIYF	TGTGCCAGCAGTTACCCCGGGGGCGAAAACACCATATATTTT